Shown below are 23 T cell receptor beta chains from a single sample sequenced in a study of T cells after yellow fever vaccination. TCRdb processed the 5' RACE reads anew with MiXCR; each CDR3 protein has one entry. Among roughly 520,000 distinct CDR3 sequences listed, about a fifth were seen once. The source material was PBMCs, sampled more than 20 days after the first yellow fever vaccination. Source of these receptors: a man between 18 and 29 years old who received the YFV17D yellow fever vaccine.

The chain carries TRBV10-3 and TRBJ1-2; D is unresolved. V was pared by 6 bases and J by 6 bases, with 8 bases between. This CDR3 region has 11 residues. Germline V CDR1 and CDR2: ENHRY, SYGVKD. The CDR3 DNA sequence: TGTGCCATCAGCGCCGGAGATGGCTACACCTTC. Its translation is CAISAGDGYTF.

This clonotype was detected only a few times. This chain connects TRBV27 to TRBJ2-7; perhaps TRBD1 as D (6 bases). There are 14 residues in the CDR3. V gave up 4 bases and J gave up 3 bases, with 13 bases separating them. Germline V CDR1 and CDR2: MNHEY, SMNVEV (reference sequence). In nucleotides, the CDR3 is TGTGCCAGCAGTTCCCTTTCGGACAGCTACGAGCAGTACGTC. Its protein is CASSSLSDSYEQYV.

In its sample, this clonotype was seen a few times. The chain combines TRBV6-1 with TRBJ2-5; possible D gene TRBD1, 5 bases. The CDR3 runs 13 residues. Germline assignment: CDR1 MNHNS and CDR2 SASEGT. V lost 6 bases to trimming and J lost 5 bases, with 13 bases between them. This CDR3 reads CASSPVGRETQYF. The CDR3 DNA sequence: TGTGCCAGCAGCCCTGTGGGGCGGGAGACCCAGTACTTC.

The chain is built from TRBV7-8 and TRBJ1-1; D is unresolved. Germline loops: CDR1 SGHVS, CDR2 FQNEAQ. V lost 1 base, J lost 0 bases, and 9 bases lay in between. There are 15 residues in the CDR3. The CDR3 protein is CASSLVPGVNTEAFF. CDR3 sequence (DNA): TGTGCCAGCAGCTTAGTTCCGGGAGTGAACACTGAAGCTTTCTTT.

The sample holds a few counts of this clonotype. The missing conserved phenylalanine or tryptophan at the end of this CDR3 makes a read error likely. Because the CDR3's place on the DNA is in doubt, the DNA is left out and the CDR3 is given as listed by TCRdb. This CDR3 is CASSLKGSGTGIFL. The chain employs TRBV27 and TRBJ2-5; TRBD1, the table's D call, lacks a check against the DNA. Germline assignment: CDR1 MNHEY and CDR2 SMNVEV (reference sequence). Inclusive of both ends, the CDR3 amounts to 14 amino acids.

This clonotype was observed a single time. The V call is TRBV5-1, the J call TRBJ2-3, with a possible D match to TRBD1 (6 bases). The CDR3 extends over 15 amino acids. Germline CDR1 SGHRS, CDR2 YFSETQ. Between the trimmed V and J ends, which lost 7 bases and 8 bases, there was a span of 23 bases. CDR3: CASRLGAGVRSTQYF. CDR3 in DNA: TGCGCCAGCCGCCTTGGGGCAGGGGTGCGGAGTACGCAGTATTTT.

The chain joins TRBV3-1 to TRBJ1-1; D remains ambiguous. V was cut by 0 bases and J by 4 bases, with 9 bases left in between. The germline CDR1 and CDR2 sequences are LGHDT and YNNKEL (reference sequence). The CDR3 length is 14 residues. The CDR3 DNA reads TGTGCCAGCAGCCAAGATGGCGTGGCCACTGAAGCTTTCTTT. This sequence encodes CASSQDGVATEAFF.

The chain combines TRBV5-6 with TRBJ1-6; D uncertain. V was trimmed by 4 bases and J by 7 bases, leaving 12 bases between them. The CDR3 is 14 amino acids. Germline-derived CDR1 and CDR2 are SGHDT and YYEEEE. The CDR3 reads CASSGGSRNSPLHF. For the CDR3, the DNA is TGTGCCAGCAGCGGAGGATCAAGGAATTCACCCCTCCACTTT.

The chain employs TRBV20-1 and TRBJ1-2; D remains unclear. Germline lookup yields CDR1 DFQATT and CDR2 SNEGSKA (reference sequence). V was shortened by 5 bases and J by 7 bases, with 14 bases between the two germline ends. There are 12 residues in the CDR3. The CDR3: CSALSLVVGYTF. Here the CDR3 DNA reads TGCAGTGCTCTTAGCCTCGTAGTTGGCTACACCTTC.

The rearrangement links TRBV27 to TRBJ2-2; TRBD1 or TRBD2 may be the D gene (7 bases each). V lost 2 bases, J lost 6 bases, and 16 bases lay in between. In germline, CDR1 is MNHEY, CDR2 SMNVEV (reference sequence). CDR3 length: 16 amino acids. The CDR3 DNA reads TGTGCCAGCAGTTTAACCCCAGGGGGGGACGCCGGGGAGCTGTTTTTT. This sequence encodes CASSLTPGGDAGELFF.

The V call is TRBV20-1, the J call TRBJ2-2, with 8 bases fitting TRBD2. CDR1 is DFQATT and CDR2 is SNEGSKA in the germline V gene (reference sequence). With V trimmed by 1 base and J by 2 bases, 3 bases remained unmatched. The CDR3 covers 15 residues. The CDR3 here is CSARARGENTGELFF. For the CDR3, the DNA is TGCAGTGCTAGAGCGCGGGGGGAAAACACCGGGGAGCTGTTTTTT.

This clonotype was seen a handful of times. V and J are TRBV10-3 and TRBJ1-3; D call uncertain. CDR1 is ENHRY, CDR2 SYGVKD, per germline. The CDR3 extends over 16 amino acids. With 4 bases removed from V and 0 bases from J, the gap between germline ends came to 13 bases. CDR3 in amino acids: CAISVGSLNSGNTIYF. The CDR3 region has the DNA TGTGCCATCAGTGTGGGCAGTCTTAACTCTGGAAACACCATATATTTT.

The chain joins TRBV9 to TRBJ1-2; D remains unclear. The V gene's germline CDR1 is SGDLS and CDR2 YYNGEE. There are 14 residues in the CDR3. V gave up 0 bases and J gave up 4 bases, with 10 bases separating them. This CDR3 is CASSVVSTAYGYTF. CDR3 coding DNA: TGTGCCAGCAGCGTAGTCTCCACAGCCTATGGCTACACCTTC. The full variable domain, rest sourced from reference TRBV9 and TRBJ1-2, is DSGVTQTPKHLITATGQRVTLRCSPRSGDLSVYWYQQSLDQGLQFLIQYYNGEERAKGNILERFSAQQFPDLHSELNLSSLELGDSALYFCASSVVSTAYGYTFGSGTRLTVV.

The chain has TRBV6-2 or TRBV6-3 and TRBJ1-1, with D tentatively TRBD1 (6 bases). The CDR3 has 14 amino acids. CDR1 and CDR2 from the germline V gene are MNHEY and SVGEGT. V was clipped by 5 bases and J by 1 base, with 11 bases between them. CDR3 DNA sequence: TGTGCCAGCAGTCCCGGACAGAGGAACACTGAAGCTTTCTTT. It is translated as CASSPGQRNTEAFF.

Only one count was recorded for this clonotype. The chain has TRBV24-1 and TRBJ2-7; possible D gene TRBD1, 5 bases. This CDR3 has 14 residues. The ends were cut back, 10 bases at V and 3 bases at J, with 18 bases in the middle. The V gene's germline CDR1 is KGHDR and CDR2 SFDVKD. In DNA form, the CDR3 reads TGTGCCACTCCCCAGGGCATAAGCTTCTACGAGCAGTACGTC. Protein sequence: CATPQGISFYEQYV.

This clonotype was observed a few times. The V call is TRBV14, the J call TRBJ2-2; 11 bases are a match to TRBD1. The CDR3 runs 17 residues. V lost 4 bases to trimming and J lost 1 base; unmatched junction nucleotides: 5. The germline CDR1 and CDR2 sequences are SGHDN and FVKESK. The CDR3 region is CASSRRTGGVNTGELFF. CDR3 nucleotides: TGTGCCAGCAGCCGCCGGACAGGGGGCGTGAACACCGGGGAGCTGTTTTTT.

CDR3 amino acids: CASARPFYEQYF. CDR3 sequence (DNA): TGTGCCAGCGCTAGGCCTTTCTACGAGCAGTACTTC. The chain recombines TRBV2 with TRBJ2-7, with D uncertain. This CDR3 has 12 amino acids. The germline V and J ends were trimmed by 8 bases and 3 bases, with 11 bases remaining between them. In germline, CDR1 is SNHLY, CDR2 FYNNEI.

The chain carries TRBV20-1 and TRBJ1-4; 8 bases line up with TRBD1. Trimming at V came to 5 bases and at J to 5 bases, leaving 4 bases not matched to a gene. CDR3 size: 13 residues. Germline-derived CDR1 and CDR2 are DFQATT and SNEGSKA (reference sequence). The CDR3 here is CSAPRTGNEKLFF. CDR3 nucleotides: TGCAGTGCTCCCCGGACAGGGAATGAAAAACTGTTTTTT.

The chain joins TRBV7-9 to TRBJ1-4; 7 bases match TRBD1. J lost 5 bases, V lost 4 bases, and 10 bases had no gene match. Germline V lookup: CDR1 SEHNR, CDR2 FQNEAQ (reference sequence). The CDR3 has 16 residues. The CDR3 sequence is CASSSGRTGGNEKLFF. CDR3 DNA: TGTGCCAGCAGCTCCGGACGGACAGGAGGAAATGAAAAACTGTTTTTT.

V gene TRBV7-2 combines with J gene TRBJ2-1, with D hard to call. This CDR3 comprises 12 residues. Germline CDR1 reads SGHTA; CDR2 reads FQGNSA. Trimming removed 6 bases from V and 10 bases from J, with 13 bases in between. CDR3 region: CASSPPPAEQFF. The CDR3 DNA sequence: TGTGCCAGCAGTCCCCCACCGGCAGAGCAGTTCTTC.

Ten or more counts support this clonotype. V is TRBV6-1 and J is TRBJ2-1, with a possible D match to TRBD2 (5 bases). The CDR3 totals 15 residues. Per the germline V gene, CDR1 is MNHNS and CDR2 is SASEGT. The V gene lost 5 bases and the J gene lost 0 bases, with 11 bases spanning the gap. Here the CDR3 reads CASSIARYSYNEQFF. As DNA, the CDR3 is TGTGCCAGCAGTATAGCGCGTTACTCCTACAATGAGCAGTTCTTC.

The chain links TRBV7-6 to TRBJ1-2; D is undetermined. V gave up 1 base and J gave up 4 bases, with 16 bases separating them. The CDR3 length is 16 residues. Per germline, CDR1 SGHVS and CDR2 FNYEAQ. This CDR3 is CASSLEDTNPIYGYTF. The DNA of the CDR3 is TGTGCCAGCAGCTTAGAAGACACAAACCCAATCTATGGCTACACCTTC.

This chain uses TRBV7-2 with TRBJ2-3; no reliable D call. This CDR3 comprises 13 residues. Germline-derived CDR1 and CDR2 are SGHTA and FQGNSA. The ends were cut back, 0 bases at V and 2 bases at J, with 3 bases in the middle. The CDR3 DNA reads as TGTGCCAGCAGCTTAGCCCACACAGATACGCAGTATTTT. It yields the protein CASSLAHTDTQYF.